One and the same sample provided the 21 T cell receptor beta chains below, sequenced in a study of T cells in women clearing cervical HPV infection. The method was immunoSEQ multiplex PCR; TCRdb's version includes in-frame clones alone and lacks a portion of them. Found here are under 20,000 clones; the top ten clones hold about a sixth. The sequencing input was blood buffy coat. These receptors originate from a woman aged 18 to 75 with a cervical HPV16 infection that either progressed to CIN3+ or cleared (not recorded which).

Points on this clone: The read gets to within 3 residues of the CDR3 end, and the germline J gene fills in the rest. V usage is TRBV2 and J usage is TRBJ1-2; 8 bases are shared with TRBD1. Germline CDR1 reads SNHLY; CDR2 reads FYNNEI. The length of the CDR3 is 13 residues. CDR3 protein: CASRTDRDYDYTF. CDR3 DNA (partial): TGTGCCAGTCGGACGGACAGGGACTACGAC. Using reference TRBV2 and TRBJ1-2 for the parts outside the CDR3, the full variable domain is EPEVTQTPSHQVTQMGQEVILRCVPISNHLYFYWYRQILGQKVEFLVSFYNNEISEKSEIFDDQFSVERPDGSNFTLKIRSTKLEDSAMYFCASRTDRDYDYTFGSGTRLTVV.

The DNA read from the CDR3 is TGTGCCAGCAGCCCTGGGACTAGCGGGGGGGCCGGGGAGACC. This encodes CASSPGTSGGAGET. The CDR3 as a whole reads CASSPGTSGGAGETQYF. The chain is built from TRBV4-2 and TRBJ2-5, with TRBD2 identical over 16 bases. The sequence runs out 3 residues before the end of the CDR3; the remainder is reconstructed from the germline J gene. Germline CDR1 and CDR2: LGHNA and YNFKEQ. The J segment lost 5 bases and the V segment lost 4 bases, leaving 7 bases of the junction unmatched. The CDR3 contains 17 residues.

The sequenced CDR3 bases are TGTGCCAGCAGCCCGTACGGAGAGACC. Translated: CASSPYGET. The complete CDR3 reads CASSPYGETQYF. The chain uses TRBV11-2 and TRBJ2-5; D gene unclear. The CDR3 end lies 3 residues beyond the end of the read and is filled in from the germline J gene. Trimming stripped 5 bases from V and 4 bases from J, with 8 bases between. The CDR3 length is 12 residues. The germline CDR1 and CDR2 sequences are SGHAT and FQNNGV.

Details on this clone: The observed sequence ends 3 residues before the CDR3 terminus, with the missing tail filled in from the germline J gene. This chain connects TRBV10-3 to TRBJ2-1; 9 positions agree with TRBD2. In germline, CDR1 is ENHRY, CDR2 SYGVKD. Losses at the gene ends were 1 base for V and 4 bases for J; bases not matched to a gene: 5. CDR3 length: 16 residues. This chain's CDR3 is CAISELAGGLYNEQFF. CDR3 DNA (partial): TGTGCCATCAGTGAGTTGGCGGGGGGGCTGTACAATGAG.

Of note for this clone: The CDR3 is cut off 3 residues early in the read; its end comes from the germline J gene. This chain connects TRBV11-3 to TRBJ2-5, with 9 bases matching TRBD1. The CDR3 has 15 amino acids. Per the germline V gene, CDR1 is SGHNT and CDR2 is YENEEA. Trimming at V came to 1 base and at J to 5 bases, leaving 5 bases not matched to a gene. The CDR3 here is CASSLVTGGVETQYF. The CDR3 bases that were read are TGTGCCAGCAGCTTAGTTACAGGGGGCGTCGAGACC.

As concerns this clone: Read data end 3 residues before the CDR3 end; the end is taken from the germline J gene. V gene TRBV5-1 combines with J gene TRBJ1-4; 7 bases map to TRBD1. The CDR3 sequence is 15 residues long. The germline V gene has CDR1 SGHRS and CDR2 YFSETQ. The V and J ends lost 4 bases and 4 bases, in that order; junction bases with no gene match: 7. The CDR3 loop is CASSVNRDSNEKLFF. Partial CDR3 DNA: TGCGCCAGCAGCGTGAACCGGGACAGTAATGAAAAA.

Remarks on this clone: The CDR3 extends 3 residues past the end of the read, so its final part is completed from the germline J gene. The chain has TRBV2 and TRBJ2-3, with a possible D match to TRBD1 (5 bases). This CDR3 is 12 amino acids long. Germline CDR1 and CDR2: SNHLY and FYNNEI. The CDR3 loop is CASRSQVQPQYF. CDR3 bases read: TGTGCCAGCCGATCACAGGTTCAGCCG.

In the case of this clone: The CDR3 extends 3 residues past the end of the read, so its final part is completed from the germline J gene. The chain has TRBV19 and TRBJ2-5, with D perhaps TRBD1 (6 bases). CDR1 LNHDA and CDR2 SQIVND come from the germline V gene (reference sequence). This CDR3 region has 15 residues. Trimming shortened V by 8 bases and J by 5 bases, and 21 bases separated the two germline ends. The CDR3 is CASRGTHTLSETQYF. Incomplete CDR3 DNA: TGTGCCAGTCGTGGGACACACACACTATCTGAGACC.

Comments on this clone: The CDR3 goes on 3 residues after the read ends, and that part is filled in from the germline J gene. The genes are TRBV6-4 and TRBJ1-2; D might be TRBD1 (6 bases). CDR3 length: 12 residues. V was pared by 6 bases and J by 6 bases, with 11 bases between. Germline values: CDR1 MRHNA, CDR2 SNTAGT. The CDR3 bases that were read are TGTGCCAGCAGCACAGGGAACCATGGC. It codes for CASSTGNHG. In full, the CDR3 reads CASSTGNHGYTF.

In the case of this clone: The read ends 3 residues before the CDR3 terminus; that terminus is restored from the germline J gene. The chain has TRBV20-1 and TRBJ2-2, with TRBD1 as a possible D gene (5 bases). CDR3 length: 16 residues. Germline V gene lookup returns CDR1 DFQATT and CDR2 SNEGSKA (reference sequence). CDR3 bases read: TGCAGTGCTAGAGATGTTCAGGGTTTAGATAATTCACCG. Translated, it gives CSARDVQGLDNSP. The full-length CDR3 reads as CSARDVQGLDNSPLFF.

Turning to this clone: The read stops 3 residues short of the end of the CDR3; the missing end is completed from the germline J gene. The chain has TRBV7-8 and TRBJ2-2; the D gene is possibly TRBD2 (6 bases). Germline CDR1 reads SGHVS; CDR2 reads FQNEAQ. There are 16 residues in the CDR3. Deletions cut 5 bases from V and 6 bases from J, with 19 bases between. CDR3 DNA (partial): TGTGCCAGCAGCCTACCAAAGGGGAGGTCTCCCGGGGAG. Translation: CASSLPKGRSPGE. The CDR3 in its entirety is CASSLPKGRSPGELFF.

As concerns this clone: The read is 3 residues too short to cover the CDR3 end, so that end is filled in from the germline J gene. The rearrangement uses TRBV28 and TRBJ2-1, with TRBD1 matching 9 bases. Germline assignment: CDR1 MDHEN and CDR2 SYDVKM. The CDR3 covers 18 residues. The V and J ends lost 5 bases and 0 bases, in that order; junction bases with no gene match: 11. CDR3 bases read: TGTGCCAGCAGTAACTACGCCGGGACAGGGAGCTCCTACAATGAG. Translating gives CASSNYAGTGSSYNE. The complete CDR3 sequence is CASSNYAGTGSSYNEQFF.

CDR3: CASTPGETSGANVLFF. The covered CDR3 bases are TGCGCCAGCACCCCGGGGGAGACCTCTGGGGCCAACGTA. This rearrangement joins TRBV5-1 to TRBJ1-4; TRBD1 might be the D (5 bases). With the read ending 3 residues before the CDR3 end, the germline J gene is used to fill in that end. Germline assignment: CDR1 SGHRS and CDR2 YFSETQ. The CDR3 totals 16 residues. Full variable domain (rest looked up from reference TRBV5-1 and TRBJ1-4): KAGVTQTPRYLIKTRGQQVTLSCSPISGHRSVSWYQQTPGQGLQFLFEYFSETQRNKGNFPGRFSGRQFSNSRSEMNVSTLELGDSALYLCASTPGETSGANVLFFGSGTQLSVL.

Concerning this clone: The CDR3 end is not reached by the read, which stops 3 residues before it; the germline J gene fills it in. V gene TRBV2 combines with J gene TRBJ2-4, with 8 positions matching TRBD1. The CDR3 covers 13 residues. The germline CDR1 and CDR2 sequences are SNHLY and FYNNEI. CDR3 loop: CASTPGQVNGQYF. The sequenced CDR3 bases are TGTGCCAGCACCCCGGGACAGGTTAATGGT.

A remark on this clone: The read comes to an end 3 residues before the CDR3 does, leaving the germline J gene to fill in the end. The J gene is TRBJ2-5, the V gene TRBV2; D ambiguous. Trimming removed 10 bases from V and 4 bases from J, with 19 bases in between. Germline V CDR1 and CDR2: SNHLY, FYNNEI. This CDR3 spans 14 amino acids. The sequenced part of the CDR3 DNA is TGTGCCATTAACCTCCCAACTCTCGCAGAGACC. This sequence encodes CAINLPTLAET. The full-length CDR3 reads as CAINLPTLAETQYF.

Points on this clone: The read comes to an end 3 residues before the CDR3 does, leaving the germline J gene to fill in the end. The chain is built from TRBV19 and TRBJ2-5; 7 bases are shared with TRBD2. The germline gives CDR1 LNHDA, CDR2 SQIVND (reference sequence). This CDR3 contains 17 residues. The DNA read from the CDR3 is TGTGCCAGTAGTACCCCCGCCCGGATGACTAGCACAGATACC. Translating gives CASSTPARMTSTDT. Given in full, the CDR3 is CASSTPARMTSTDTQYF.

A note on this clone: The DNA ends 3 residues before the CDR3 does, and the rest of the CDR3 is filled in from the germline J gene. The V and J genes are TRBV20-1 and TRBJ2-5; D is possibly TRBD2 (6 bases). The V gene's germline CDR1 is DFQATT and CDR2 SNEGSKA (reference sequence). The CDR3 runs to 14 residues. Trimming shortened V by 3 bases and J by 1 base, and 12 bases separated the two germline ends. The part of the CDR3 DNA that was read is TGCAGTGCTAGCGCGGGGCTACCCCAAGAGACC. Its protein is CSASAGLPQET. The complete CDR3 protein is CSASAGLPQETQYF.

A remark on this clone: The read gets to within 3 residues of the CDR3 end, and the germline J gene fills in the rest. V usage is TRBV5-1 and J usage is TRBJ2-7; 8 bases map to TRBD2. V dropped 2 bases and J dropped 4; count of bases not matched to a gene: 11. This CDR3 spans 16 amino acids. The V gene's germline CDR1 is SGHRS and CDR2 YFSETQ. The CDR3 here is CASSFEAGTSLYEQYF. Partial CDR3 DNA: TGCGCCAGCAGCTTCGAGGCCGGGACTAGTCTGTACGAG. The whole variable domain, remainder taken from reference TRBV5-1 and TRBJ2-7, is KAGVTQTPRYLIKTRGQQVTLSCSPISGHRSVSWYQQTPGQGLQFLFEYFSETQRNKGNFPGRFSGRQFSNSRSEMNVSTLELGDSALYLCASSFEAGTSLYEQYFGPGTRLTVT.

About this clone: The DNA ends 3 residues before the CDR3 does, and the rest of the CDR3 is filled in from the germline J gene. The chain uses TRBV18 and TRBJ2-4; 8 bases agree with TRBD1. This CDR3 is built from 15 residues. Germline V gene lookup returns CDR1 KGHSH and CDR2 LQKENI. CDR3: CASSSVGTGTEGQYF. The part of the CDR3 DNA that was read is TGTGCCAGCTCGTCTGTCGGGACAGGCACCGAGGGT. Full variable domain (outside the CDR3, taken from reference TRBV18 and TRBJ2-4): NAGVMQNPRHLVRRRGQEARLRCSPMKGHSHVYWYRQLPEEGLKFMVYLQKENIIDESGMPKERFSAEFPKEGPSILRIQQVVRGDSAAYFCASSSVGTGTEGQYFGAGTRLSVL.

CDR3 bases read: TGTGCCAGCTCACCACCATATCCTGGGGCCAACGTC. Translation gives CASSPPYPGANV. The whole CDR3 sequence reads CASSPPYPGANVLTF. The rearrangement joins TRBV18 to TRBJ2-6; D is uncertain. Read coverage stops 3 residues before the CDR3 terminus; the germline J gene supplies the remainder. This CDR3 region has 15 residues. The V gene lost 0 bases and the J gene lost 2 bases, with 5 bases spanning the gap. The germline V gene encodes CDR1 KGHSH and CDR2 LQKENI.

The sequenced CDR3 bases are TGTGCCAGCAGCGCCGGACAGGGGACTGAAAAA. It is translated as CASSAGQGTEK. The full CDR3 sequence reads CASSAGQGTEKLFF. This chain joins TRBV7-9 and TRBJ1-4, with TRBD1 identical over 9 bases. Read sequence stops 3 residues before the CDR3 end, and the germline J gene provides the missing end. Germline V lookup: CDR1 SEHNR, CDR2 FQNEAQ (reference sequence). The CDR3 runs to 14 residues. V trimming: 5 bases; J trimming: 7 bases; junction bases outside the gene matches: 5.